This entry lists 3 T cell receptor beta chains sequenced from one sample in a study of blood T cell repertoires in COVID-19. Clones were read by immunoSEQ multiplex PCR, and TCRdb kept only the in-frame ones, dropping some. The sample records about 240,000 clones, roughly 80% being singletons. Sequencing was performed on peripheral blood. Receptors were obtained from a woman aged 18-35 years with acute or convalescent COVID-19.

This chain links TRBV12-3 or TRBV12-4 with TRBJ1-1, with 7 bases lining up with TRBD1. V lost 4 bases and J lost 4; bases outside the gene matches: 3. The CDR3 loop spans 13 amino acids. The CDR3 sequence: CASSSGTATEAFF. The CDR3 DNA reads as TGTGCCAGCAGTTCCGGGACAGCCACTGAAGCTTTCTTT.

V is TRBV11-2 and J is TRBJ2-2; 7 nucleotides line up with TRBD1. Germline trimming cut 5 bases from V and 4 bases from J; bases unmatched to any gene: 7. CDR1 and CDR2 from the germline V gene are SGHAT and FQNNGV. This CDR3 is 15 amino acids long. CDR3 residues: CASSLTGTATGELFF. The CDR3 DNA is TGTGCCAGCAGCCTTACCGGGACAGCCACCGGGGAGCTGTTTTTT.

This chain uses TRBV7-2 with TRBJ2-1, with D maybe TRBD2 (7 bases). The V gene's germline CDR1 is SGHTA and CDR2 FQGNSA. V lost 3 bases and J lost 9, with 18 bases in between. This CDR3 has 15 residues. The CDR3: CASSFPKGGRAEQFF. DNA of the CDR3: TGTGCCAGCAGCTTCCCGAAGGGGGGGAGGGCTGAGCAGTTCTTC. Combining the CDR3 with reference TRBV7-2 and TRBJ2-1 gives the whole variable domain GAGVSQSPSNKVTEKGKDVELRCDPISGHTALYWYRQSLGQGLEFLIYFQGNSAPDKSGLPSDRFSAERTGGSVSTLTIQRTQQEDSAVYLCASSFPKGGRAEQFFGPGTRLTVL.